Listed below are T cell receptor beta chains from one sample, sequenced in a study of memory CD8 T cells in hepatitis C reinfection. Measured with immunoSEQ multiplex PCR; TCRdb has only the in-frame clones, and not every one. The repertoire holds around 4,800 clones, with roughly 86% as singletons. The source material was naive CD8+ T cells sorted from blood. Receptors were obtained from a man aged 45-65 years with hepatitis C virus infection. Both conserved end residues are part of each CDR3. The order of the fields is V gene, J gene, D gene, clone size, CDR3 protein, CDR3 DNA. A D gene is named only where the DNA matches it firmly. Not every row has a clone size; where given, it reads once, few, many or a size class.

TRBV4-3	TRBJ1-3	-	-	CASSQDFRVSSGNTIYF	TGCGCCAGCAGCCAAGATTTCAGGGTTAGCTCTGGAAACACCATATATTTT
TRBV11-2	TRBJ2-1	TRBD2	-	CASSFLLAGGVENEQFF	TGTGCCAGCAGCTTTCTCCTAGCGGGAGGGGTCGAGAATGAGCAGTTCTTC
TRBV9	TRBJ2-1	TRBD2	-	CASSVSGREQFF	TGTGCCAGCAGCGTTAGCGGGAGGGAGCAGTTCTTC
TRBV5-4	TRBJ2-7	-	-	CASSLAGVDEQYF	TGTGCCAGCAGCTTGGCGGGAGTAGACGAGCAGTACTTC
TRBV9	TRBJ2-4	TRBD2	-	CASSRGSGRGDIQYF	TGTGCCAGCAGCCGGGGGAGCGGGAGGGGAGACATTCAGTACTTC
TRBV6-4	TRBJ2-1	-	-	CASSDSRGGGNEQFF	TGTGCCAGCAGTGACTCCCGAGGGGGGGGGAATGAGCAGTTCTTC
TRBV13	TRBJ2-1	TRBD2	-	CASSPRGGANEQFF	TGTGCCAGCAGCCCCCGGGGGGGTGCCAATGAGCAGTTCTTC
TRBV30	TRBJ2-7	-	-	CAWIPPDTYSEQYF	TGTGCCTGGATTCCTCCGGACACATACTCCGAGCAGTACTTC
TRBV5-5	TRBJ1-3	-	-	CASSLGTGFGNTIYF	TGTGCCAGCAGCTTGGGCACAGGGTTTGGAAACACCATATATTTT
TRBV2	TRBJ2-1	-	-	CASSEKGDEQFF	TGTGCCAGCAGTGAGAAGGGGGATGAGCAGTTCTTC
TRBV4-3	TRBJ1-1	-	-	CASSVGEGRVNTEAFF	TGCGCCAGCAGCGTGGGCGAGGGCCGGGTGAACACTGAAGCTTTCTTT
TRBV9	TRBJ1-1	TRBD1	-	CASSAGTGGFRVNTEAFF	TGTGCCAGCAGCGCCGGGACAGGGGGTTTTCGTGTGAACACTGAAGCTTTCTTT
TRBV5-4	TRBJ1-1	-	few	CASSLAGSSEAFF	TGTGCCAGCAGCTTGGCCGGTAGCTCTGAAGCTTTCTTT
TRBV25-1	TRBJ2-5	-	-	CASRQLQETQYF	TGTGCCAGCCGACAGCTCCAAGAGACCCAGTACTTC
TRBV19	TRBJ1-4	-	-	CASEQGNEKLFF	TGTGCCAGCGAACAGGGAAATGAAAAACTGTTTTTT
TRBV27	TRBJ1-1	TRBD1	-	CASSPIGQGAMNTEAFF	TGTGCCAGCAGTCCTATCGGACAGGGAGCCATGAACACTGAAGCTTTCTTT
TRBV10-3	TRBJ1-3	TRBD1	-	CAISESPETGFISGNTIYF	TGTGCCATCAGTGAGTCTCCTGAGACAGGGTTTATTAGCGGAAACACCATATATTTT
TRBV7-8	TRBJ2-7	-	-	CASSSDRQAFPYEQYF	TGTGCCAGCAGCTCGGATAGACAGGCGTTTCCCTACGAGCAGTACTTC
TRBV4-1	TRBJ1-5	-	-	CASSQDSYIYQPQHF	TGCGCCAGCAGCCAAGACTCGTACATTTATCAGCCCCAGCATTTT